This T cell receptor beta chain came from a study of T cells in Graves' hyperthyroidism and ophthalmopathy. V lost 2 bases and J lost 7, with 14 bases in between. The germline CDR1 and CDR2 sequences are MNHEY and SVGAGI. The CDR3 covers 14 residues. This clonotype was detected many times. Its antigen is unknown. Researchers took RNA transcripts and amplified the TCR beta CDR3 regions from them. Researchers ran a first-round RT-PCR on the TCR CDR3 using the HTBI primer set. In TCRdb, the multiplex PCR reads were re-called with MiXCR into one record per CDR3 protein. This sample carries roughly 700,000 distinct CDR3 sequences, approximately 40% of them seen once, and the ten largest clones take around 30%. Study observations and caveats: A 13 V-J model separated ophthalmopathy from stable hyperthyroidism.

Patients were excluded for uncontrolled infection, other autoimmune disease, pregnancy or lactation. Specimen: blood. This clonotype was sampled from a woman in her forties with Graves' hyperthyroidism. The V gene is TRBV6-5, the J gene TRBJ1-2, with TRBD1 as a possible D gene (5 bases). CDR3 DNA sequence: TGTGCCAGCAGTTACCAGGCAGGGATCGGTGGCTACACCTTC. Its translation is CASSYQAGIGGYTF.